This TCR beta chain appears in the sequencing data of a study of T cell repertoires in cytomegalovirus infection (dated by TCRdb to between 2019 and 2020). In the study overall: Because public TCR beta signatures pointed to carriage of CMV infection together with the matching HLA type, the HLA type of each donor mattered for the analysis. Overall study outcomes, separate from this receptor: The ex vivo response was dominated by HLA-C-restricted CMV-specific TCR beta clonotypes, and the single most frequent clonotype in two of eight donors was supplied by these HLA-C-restricted clonotypes. Carriers of CMV infection plus the relevant HLA type were discriminated by the cumulative frequency of public TCR beta family members in the study cohort and in an independent roughly 400-donor cohort.

Sequencer: Illumina HiSeq 1500. The public reads were reanalyzed by TCRdb: fastp trimming at Q25, MiXCR alignment, in-frame beta chains only. Rows are combined by CDR3 protein, so each entry shows the most common genes and DNA. Recorded for this sample are just under 550,000 distinct CDR3 sequences; more than 20% of them occurred a single time. Clones ranked in the top ten supply around 14% of the sample. This clonotype was recorded at least ten times. Its antigen specificity is not known. Base qualities are not recorded, but no much larger clone differs from it by a single base. The TCR comes from a human donor in good health (CMV status not recorded). Some clones in this sample may be carry-over from other donors' samples. Sequencing was carried out using PBMCs.

The DNA sequence is given as TGTGCCAGCAGCCCGTCGACTGGGGGAGAGACCCAGTACTTC. This gives the protein CASSPSTGGETQYF. The chain couples TRBV5-6 to TRBJ2-5, with a tentative D call of TRBD1 or TRBD2, each matching 5 bases. CDR1 and CDR2, looked up from the germline V gene, are SGHDT and YYEEEE. Trimming removed 4 bases from V and 4 bases from J, leaving 14 bases between the germline ends. From the cysteine through the phenylalanine, the CDR3 covers 14 amino acids. CDR3 DNA only is kept here, 42 bases in frame from base 1.